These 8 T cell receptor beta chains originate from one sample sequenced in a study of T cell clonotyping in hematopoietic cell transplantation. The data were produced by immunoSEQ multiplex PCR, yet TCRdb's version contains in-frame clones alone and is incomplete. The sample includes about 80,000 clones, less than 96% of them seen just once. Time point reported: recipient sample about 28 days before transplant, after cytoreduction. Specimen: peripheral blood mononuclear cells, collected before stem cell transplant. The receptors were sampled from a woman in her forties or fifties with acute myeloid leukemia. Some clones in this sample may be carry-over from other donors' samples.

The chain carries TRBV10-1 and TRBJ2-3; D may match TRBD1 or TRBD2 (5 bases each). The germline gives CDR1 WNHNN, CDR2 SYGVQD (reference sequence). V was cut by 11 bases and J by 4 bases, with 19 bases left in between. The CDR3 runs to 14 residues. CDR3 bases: TGCGCCTCACGTCGAGGGCCAGGGTCAGATACGCAGTATTTT. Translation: CASRRGPGSDTQYF.

CDR3 bases: TGTGCCAGCAGGGGACAGGGGAACACTGAAGCTTTCTTT. Translation gives CASRGQGNTEAFF. The chain carries TRBV25-1 and TRBJ1-1; 9 bases align to TRBD1. J gave up 1 base and V 6 bases, and 0 bases lay outside the gene matches. Germline CDR1 and CDR2: MGHDK and SYGVNS. There are 13 residues in the CDR3.

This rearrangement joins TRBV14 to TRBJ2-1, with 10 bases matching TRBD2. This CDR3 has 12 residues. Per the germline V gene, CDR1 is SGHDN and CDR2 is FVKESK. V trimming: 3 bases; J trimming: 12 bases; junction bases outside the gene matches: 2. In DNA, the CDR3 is TGTGCCAGCAGCCACGGGACTAGCGTGCAGTTCTTC. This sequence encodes CASSHGTSVQFF.

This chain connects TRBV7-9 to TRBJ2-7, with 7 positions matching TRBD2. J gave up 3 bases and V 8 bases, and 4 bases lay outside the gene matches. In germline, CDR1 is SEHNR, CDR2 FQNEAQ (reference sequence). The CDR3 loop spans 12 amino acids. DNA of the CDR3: TGTGCCAGCGGGACTATCGACTACGAGCAGTACTTC. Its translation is CASGTIDYEQYF.

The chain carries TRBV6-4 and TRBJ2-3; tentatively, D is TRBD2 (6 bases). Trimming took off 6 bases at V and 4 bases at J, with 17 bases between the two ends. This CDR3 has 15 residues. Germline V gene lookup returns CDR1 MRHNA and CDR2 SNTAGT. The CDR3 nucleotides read TGTGCCAGCAGCCAACACGGGAGTGGAGCAGATACGCAGTATTTT. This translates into CASSQHGSGADTQYF.

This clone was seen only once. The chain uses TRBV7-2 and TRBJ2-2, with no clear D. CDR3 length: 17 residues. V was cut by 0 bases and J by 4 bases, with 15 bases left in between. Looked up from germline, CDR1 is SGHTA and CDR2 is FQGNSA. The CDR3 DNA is TGTGCCAGCAGCTTAGCCGTCCGCGCTTTCGGCACCGGGGAGCTGTTTTTT. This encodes CASSLAVRAFGTGELFF. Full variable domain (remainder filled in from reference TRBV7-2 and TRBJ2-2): GAGVSQSPSNKVTEKGKDVELRCDPISGHTALYWYRQSLGQGLEFLIYFQGNSAPDKSGLPSDRFSAERTGGSVSTLTIQRTQQEDSAVYLCASSLAVRAFGTGELFFGEGSRLTVL.

DNA of the CDR3: TGCAGCGTTGAAGAGGACAGGGGTCGATTTGGCTACACCTTC. It encodes CSVEEDRGRFGYTF. V gene TRBV29-1 combines with J gene TRBJ1-2; 9 bases agree with TRBD1. The CDR3 extends over 14 amino acids. Unmatched junction bases numbered 6, after V lost 0 bases and J lost 7 bases. Germline lookup yields CDR1 SQVTM and CDR2 ANQGSEA.

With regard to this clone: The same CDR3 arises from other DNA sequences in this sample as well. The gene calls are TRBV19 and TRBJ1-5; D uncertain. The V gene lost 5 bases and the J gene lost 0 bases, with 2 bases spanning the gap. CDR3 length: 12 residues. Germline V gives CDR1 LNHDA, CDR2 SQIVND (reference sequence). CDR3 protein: CASSGSNQPQHF. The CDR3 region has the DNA TGTGCCAGTAGTGGTAGCAATCAGCCCCAGCATTTT.